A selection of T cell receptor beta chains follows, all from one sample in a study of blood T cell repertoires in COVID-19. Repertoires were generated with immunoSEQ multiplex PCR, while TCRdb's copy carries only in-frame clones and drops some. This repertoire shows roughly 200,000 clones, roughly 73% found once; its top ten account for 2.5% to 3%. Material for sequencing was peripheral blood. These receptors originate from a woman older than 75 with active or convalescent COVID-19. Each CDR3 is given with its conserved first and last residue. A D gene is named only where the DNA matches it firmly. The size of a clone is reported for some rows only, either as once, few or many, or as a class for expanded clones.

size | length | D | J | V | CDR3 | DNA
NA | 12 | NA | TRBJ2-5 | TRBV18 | CASSNSRDTQYF | TGTGCCAGCTCTAATAGCAGAGACACCCAGTACTTC
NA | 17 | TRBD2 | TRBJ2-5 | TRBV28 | CASSLPASGGVRETQYF | TGTGCCAGCAGTTTGCCGGCTAGCGGGGGCGTTAGGGAGACCCAGTACTTC
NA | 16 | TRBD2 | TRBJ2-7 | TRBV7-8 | CASSFLAGGSTYEQYF | TGTGCCAGCAGCTTCCTAGCGGGGGGATCAACCTACGAGCAGTACTTC
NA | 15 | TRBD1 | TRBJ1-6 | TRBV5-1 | CASSLEDRGGSPLHF | TGCGCCAGCAGCTTGGAGGACAGGGGAGGTTCACCCCTCCACTTT
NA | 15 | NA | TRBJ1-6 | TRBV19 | CASKGLDRDNSPLHF | TGTGCCAGTAAAGGCCTCGACAGAGATAATTCACCCCTCCACTTT
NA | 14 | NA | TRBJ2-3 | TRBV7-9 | CASSLRRDTDTQYF | TGTGCCAGCAGCTTACGCCGGGACACAGATACACAGTATTTT
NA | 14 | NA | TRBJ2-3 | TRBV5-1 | CASSLELAGDTQYF | TGCGCCAGCAGCTTAGAACTAGCAGGAGATACGCAGTATTTT
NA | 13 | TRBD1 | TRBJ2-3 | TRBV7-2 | CASSSDTGGRQYF | TGTGCCAGCAGCTCCGATACAGGGGGACGGCAGTATTTT
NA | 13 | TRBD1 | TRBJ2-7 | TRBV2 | CASSRDRSYEQYF | TGTGCCAGCAGTCGGGACAGATCCTACGAGCAGTACTTC
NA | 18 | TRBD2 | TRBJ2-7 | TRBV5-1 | CASSYYPAHAGGRGEQYF | TGCGCCAGCAGCTACTACCCGGCCCACGCGGGGGGGCGGGGCGAGCAGTACTTC
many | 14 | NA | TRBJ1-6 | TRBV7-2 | CASRVHSGNSPLHF | TGTGCCAGCCGCGTCCATTCAGGGAATTCACCCCTCCACTTT
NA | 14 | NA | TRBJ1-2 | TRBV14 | CASSQGGRSYGYTF | TGTGCCAGCAGCCAAGGAGGGCGGTCCTATGGCTACACCTTC
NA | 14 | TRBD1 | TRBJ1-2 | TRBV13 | CASSLTGGNFGYTF | TGTGCCAGCAGCTTGACAGGGGGTAATTTTGGCTACACCTTC
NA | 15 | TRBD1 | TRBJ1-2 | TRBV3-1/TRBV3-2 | CASSQGDRGPYGYTF | TGTGCCAGCAGCCAAGGGGACAGGGGGCCCTATGGCTACACCTTC
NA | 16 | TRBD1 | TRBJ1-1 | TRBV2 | CASSGPDQGVATEAFF | TGTGCCAGCAGTGGGCCTGACCAGGGGGTTGCCACTGAAGCTTTCTTT
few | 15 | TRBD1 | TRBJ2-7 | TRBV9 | CASSARDSSWSEQYF | TGTGCCAGCAGCGCCCGGGACAGCTCCTGGTCCGAGCAGTACTTC
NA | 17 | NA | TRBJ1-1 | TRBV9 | CASSVAGGVSMNTEAFF | TGTGCCAGCAGCGTAGCAGGAGGGGTTAGCATGAACACTGAAGCTTTCTTT
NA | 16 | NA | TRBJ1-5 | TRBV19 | CASSIAGRVSDQPQHF | TGTGCCAGTAGTATAGCGGGCAGGGTTAGTGATCAGCCCCAGCATTTT
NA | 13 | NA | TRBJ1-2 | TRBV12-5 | CASGRGAGEGYTF | TGTGCTAGTGGCCGTGGGGCAGGGGAAGGCTACACCTTC
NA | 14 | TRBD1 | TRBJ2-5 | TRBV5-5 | CASSWAGTDETQYF | TGTGCCAGCAGCTGGGCCGGGACAGACGAGACCCAGTACTTC
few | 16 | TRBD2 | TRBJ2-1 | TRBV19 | CASSWLFASGGTEQFF | TGTGCCAGTAGTTGGCTTTTTGCTAGCGGGGGCACTGAGCAGTTCTTC
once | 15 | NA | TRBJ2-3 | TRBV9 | CASSEETGLTDTQYF | TGTGCCAGCAGCGAAGAGACAGGCCTTACAGATACGCAGTATTTT
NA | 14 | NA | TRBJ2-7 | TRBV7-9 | CASSSSTSAYEQYF | TGTGCCAGCAGCTCCTCCACGTCGGCCTACGAGCAGTACTTC
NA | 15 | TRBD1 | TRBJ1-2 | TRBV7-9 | CASRDRDRGLDGYTF | TGTGCCAGCAGAGACCGGGACAGGGGGCTGGATGGCTACACCTTC
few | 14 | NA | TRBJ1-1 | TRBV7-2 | CASSLIFGGSEAFF | TGTGCCAGCAGCTTAATTTTCGGCGGGTCTGAAGCTTTCTTT
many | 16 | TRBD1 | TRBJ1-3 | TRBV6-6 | CASSSKTGGDVNTIYF | TGTGCCAGCAGTTCCAAGACAGGGGGCGATGTAAACACCATATATTTT
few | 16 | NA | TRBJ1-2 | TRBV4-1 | CASSQDNRAGTWGYTF | TGCGCCAGCAGCCAAGATAACCGAGCGGGCACCTGGGGCTACACCTTC
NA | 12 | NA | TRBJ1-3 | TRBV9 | CASSSEELTIYF | TGTGCCAGCAGCTCAGAGGAGCTCACCATATATTTT
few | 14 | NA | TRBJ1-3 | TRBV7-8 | CASSPLNSGNTIYF | TGTGCCAGCAGCCCCCTTAACTCTGGAAACACCATATATTTT
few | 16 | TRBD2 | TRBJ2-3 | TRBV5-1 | CASSLGGTSGTDTQYF | TGCGCCAGCAGCTTGGGGGGGACTAGCGGCACAGATACGCAGTATTTT
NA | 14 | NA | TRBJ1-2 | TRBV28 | CASSFAGSNYGYTF | TGTGCCAGCAGTTTTGCAGGGTCTAACTATGGCTACACCTTC